This T cell receptor beta chain came from a study of control samples from healthy donors and cancer patients (dated by TCRdb to between 2020 and 2021). The CDR3 runs 15 residues from the cysteine to the phenylalanine. Only CDR3 DNA is held: 45 bases, read in frame from base 1. CDR1 and CDR2 (SGHRS, YFSETQ) derive from the germline V gene. V and J lose 0 bases and 0 bases, and a span of 9 bases separates them. Library preparation used the immunoSEQ multiplex PCR assay. The table comes from immuneACCESS by way of TCRdb, which keeps in-frame sequences with V and J called. Part of the clones is missing from these tables; in studies checked, under half for an unresolved V gene and the rest for unknown reasons. In this sample the table shows some 20,000 clones, around 83% of which occur a single time. About 28% of the sample comes from the top ten. Details on this clone: What antigen it recognizes has not been identified. Base quality data are lacking; no much larger clone is found one base away.

This chain is built from TRBV5-1 and TRBJ1-2, with no reliable assignment of the D segment. Sequenced input: PBMCs. The source is a man older than 75 with head and neck cancer. In nucleotide form, the sequence is TGCGCCAGCAGCTTGGACCCGACACCTAACTATGGCTACACCTTC. This is translated as CASSLDPTPNYGYTF.